This note documents a single TCR beta chain sequence. The count of this clone is one. The antigen this receptor binds is unknown. Per-base qualities were not stored, and no clone one base away is much larger. V was cut back by 4 bases and J by 7 bases, leaving a gap of 14 bases between them. Inclusive of the bounding cysteine and phenylalanine, the CDR3 is 13 residues long. This entry keeps only the CDR3 DNA: 39 bases, framed from base 1. CDR1 SGDLS and CDR2 YYNGEE were looked up in the germline V gene. The data were obtained in a study of T cell changes during pregnancy in multiple sclerosis (dated by TCRdb to 2018 to 2020). Looking at the study overall: In women with multiple sclerosis, the researchers looked at how the T cell repertoire shifted as pregnancy progressed.

Library method: the immunoSEQ multiplex PCR assay. TCRdb mirrors the immuneACCESS table, restricted to in-frame sequences. Some clones are absent from its copies; in checked studies, under half trace to an unresolved V gene, and the reason for the others is unknown. The sample data list some 80,000 clones, and over 80% of these were observed just once. The ten largest account for about 0.93% of the sample. This TCR came from a female donor with multiple sclerosis, enrolled in a pregnancy study. This material consisted of peripheral blood, taken in the first trimester of pregnancy. The chain is encoded by TRBV9 joined to TRBJ1-2; the D gene is not confidently resolved. The CDR3 protein is CASSPVLSFGYTF. The sequenced DNA: TGTGCCAGCAGCCCAGTTTTATCCTTTGGCTACACCTTC. The reference TRBV9 and TRBJ1-2 proteins fill in what lies around the CDR3, so the full variable domain reads DSGVTQTPKHLITATGQRVTLRCSPRSGDLSVYWYQQSLDQGLQFLIQYYNGEERAKGNILERFSAQQFPDLHSELNLSSLELGDSALYFCASSPVLSFGYTFGSGTRLTVV.